A few counts support the clone carrying this TCR beta chain. This sample is part of a study of blood T cell repertoires in COVID-19. Overall study: T cells, B-cell-depleted T cells, or PBMCs supplied cDNA or gDNA.

The CDR3 sequence is 15 residues long. CDR1 is SEHNR, CDR2 FQNEAQ, per germline (reference sequence). The ends lost 5 bases at V and 5 bases at J; junction bases unmatched: 10. The data were produced by immunoSEQ multiplex PCR, yet TCRdb's version contains in-frame clones alone and is incomplete. The data show some 180,000 clones, with around 85% seen just once and approximately 8.9% held by the top ten. This sequence originates from a woman aged 55-70 years with acute or convalescent COVID-19. The sequencing input was peripheral blood. The V and J genes are TRBV7-9 and TRBJ1-2; 8 nucleotides line up with TRBD1. For the CDR3, the DNA is TGTGCCAGCAGCGACCGGGACAGGATACCGTATGGCTACACCTTC. Protein product: CASSDRDRIPYGYTF.